Below, 15 T cell receptor beta chains from the same sample are listed, as sequenced in a study of tissue T cells after allogeneic stem cell transplantation. The protocol was immunoSEQ multiplex PCR, while the TCRdb copy is restricted to in-frame clones and leaves out a portion. Among tens of thousands of clones listed, around nine tenths were seen once. This specimen was blood, taken before transplantation. The receptors were gathered from a woman aged 40-75 years who later had graft-versus-host disease after an allogeneic stem cell transplant.

This clone appeared once. Written as DNA, the CDR3 is TGTGCCAGCAGCTCCCGCGCAGCAGATACGCAGTATTTT. As protein: CASSSRAADTQYF. This rearrangement joins TRBV7-2 to TRBJ2-3; D unresolved. V gave up 4 bases and J gave up 4 bases, with 9 bases separating them. This CDR3 comprises 13 residues. Per germline, CDR1 SGHTA and CDR2 FQGNSA. The whole variable domain, filled in from reference TRBV7-2 and TRBJ2-3, reads GAGVSQSPSNKVTEKGKDVELRCDPISGHTALYWYRQSLGQGLEFLIYFQGNSAPDKSGLPSDRFSAERTGGSVSTLTIQRTQQEDSAVYLCASSSRAADTQYFGPGTRLTVL.

This clone has just a few counts. The rearrangement uses TRBV6-5 and TRBJ1-1; no firm D call. This CDR3 is built from 14 residues. Germline CDR1 MNHEY, CDR2 SVGAGI. V dropped 6 bases and J dropped 4 bases, with 15 bases sitting between them. The CDR3 spells CASRSPGEATEAFF. CDR3 DNA sequence: TGTGCCAGCAGGTCCCCCGGGGAAGCCACTGAAGCTTTCTTT.

The chain carries TRBV30 and TRBJ1-1; D remains ambiguous. This CDR3 is 12 amino acids long. Germline CDR1 is GTSNPN and CDR2 is SVGIG (reference sequence). V was shortened by 7 bases and J by 10 bases, with 19 bases between the two germline ends. CDR3 protein: CAYRGPRSGAFF. The CDR3 DNA sequence: TGTGCCTACCGCGGGCCTCGCTCCGGAGCTTTCTTT.

The genes are TRBV11-2 and TRBJ2-3; 8 nucleotides match TRBD2. CDR3 length equals 16 residues. Germline-derived CDR1 and CDR2 are SGHAT and FQNNGV. The V gene end was trimmed by 4 bases and the J gene end by 4 bases; junction bases not matched to a gene: 10. The chain's CDR3 is CASSSLAGRMADTQYF. DNA for the CDR3: TGTGCCAGCAGCTCCTTAGCGGGACGGATGGCAGATACGCAGTATTTT.

The rearrangement links TRBV18 to TRBJ1-2, with D possibly TRBD1 on 6 matching bases. The CDR3 consists of 15 residues. V was shortened by 3 bases and J by 3 bases, with 14 bases between the two germline ends. From germline, CDR1 is KGHSH and CDR2 LQKENI. The CDR3 DNA sequence: TGTGCCAGCTCACCCCAAAGGGGGGCCGACTATGGCTACACCTTC. As protein: CASSPQRGADYGYTF.

This clone has a single count. The CDR3 protein is CASRRGRGMNTEAFF. CDR3 bases: TGTGCCAGCCGACGAGGGCGGGGGATGAACACTGAAGCTTTCTTT. The chain is built from TRBV6-5 and TRBJ1-1; tentatively, D is TRBD1 (5 bases). The V gene's germline CDR1 is MNHEY and CDR2 SVGAGI. V lost 8 bases to trimming and J lost 0 bases, with 16 bases between them. This CDR3 is 15 amino acids long.

This sequence joins TRBV30 and TRBJ2-2, with 10 bases matching TRBD1. The CDR3 covers 15 residues. Trimming took 4 bases from V and 2 from J; bases not matched to a gene: 4. Germline V gene sequence: CDR1 GTSNPN, CDR2 SVGIG (reference sequence). CDR3 sequence: CAWTRDRGNTGELFF. Written as DNA, the CDR3 is TGTGCCTGGACAAGGGACAGGGGAAACACCGGGGAGCTGTTTTTT. Using reference TRBV30 and TRBJ2-2 for the parts outside the CDR3, the full variable domain is SQTIHQWPATLVQPVGSPLSLECTVEGTSNPNLYWYRQAAGRGLQLLFYSVGIGQISSEVPQNLSASRPQDRQFILSSKKLLLSDSGFYLCAWTRDRGNTGELFFGEGSRLTVL.

This chain joins TRBV4-3 and TRBJ2-7; TRBD2 matches 8 bases. CDR1 and CDR2 (germline): LGHNA, YSLEER. The J segment lost 7 bases and the V segment lost 1 base, leaving 9 bases of the junction unmatched. CDR3 length: 15 amino acids. The CDR3 DNA is TGCGCCAGCAGCCAAGTGGCAGCGGGAGTGGCTGAGCAGTACTTC. It translates to CASSQVAAGVAEQYF.

The V gene is TRBV6-2 or TRBV6-3, the J gene TRBJ2-6; D uncertain. Germline values: CDR1 MNHEY, CDR2 SVGEGT. CDR3 length: 14 residues. Trimming pared 3 bases from V and 3 bases from J, leaving 6 bases between. The CDR3 reads CASSYPGGANVLTF. In DNA, the CDR3 is TGTGCCAGCAGTTATCCCGGTGGGGCCAACGTCCTGACTTTC.

The CDR3 loop reads CASSPTPRETFTDTQYF. Here the CDR3 DNA reads TGTGCCAGCAGCCCAACCCCAAGGGAGACTTTCACAGATACGCAGTATTTT. The rearrangement links TRBV9 to TRBJ2-3; possible D gene TRBD2, 5 bases. Germline loops: CDR1 SGDLS, CDR2 YYNGEE. Trimming left V 4 bases short and J 2 bases short, with 20 bases between. The CDR3 covers 17 residues.

The rearrangement joins TRBV30 to TRBJ1-1; no definite D call. Germline values: CDR1 GTSNPN, CDR2 SVGIG (reference sequence). The CDR3 totals 14 residues. The V end was cut by 7 bases, the J end by 2 bases, with 17 bases between. The CDR3 loop is CASFDRRGNTEAFF. DNA for the CDR3: TGTGCCTCCTTCGACCGGCGGGGAAACACTGAAGCTTTCTTT.

This clone was counted between two and nine times. The chain is built from TRBV18 and TRBJ2-7, with 8 bases matching TRBD1. The CDR3 extends over 15 amino acids. Germline V gives CDR1 KGHSH, CDR2 LQKENI. Trimming took 1 base from V and 2 from J; bases not matched to a gene: 4. The CDR3 reads CASSPLGTGPYEQYF. The DNA of the CDR3 is TGTGCCAGCTCACCACTAGGGACAGGTCCCTACGAGCAGTACTTC.

A single count supports this clone. J is TRBJ2-6 and V is TRBV7-3; D uncertain. Trimming took 1 base from V and 0 from J, leaving 7 bases between them. The germline CDR1 and CDR2 sequences are SGHTA and FQGTGA. This CDR3 is 16 amino acids long. CDR3 DNA sequence: TGTGCCAGCAGCTTAATGGCCCGCTCTGGGGCCAACGTCCTGACTTTC. It is translated as CASSLMARSGANVLTF.

The genes are TRBV2 and TRBJ2-7; a possible D gene is TRBD1 (6 bases). The V gene's germline CDR1 is SNHLY and CDR2 FYNNEI. The CDR3 runs 14 residues. V lost 6 bases, J lost 6 bases, and 18 bases lay in between. The DNA for the CDR3 is TGTGCCAGCAGAGCCCGGGACAACTTGGGCGAGCAGTACTTC. Its protein product is CASRARDNLGEQYF.

The chain uses TRBV13 and TRBJ2-7, with 8 nucleotides matching TRBD2. With V trimmed by 2 bases and J by 6 bases, 9 bases remained unmatched. CDR3 length equals 15 residues. From germline, CDR1 is PRHDT and CDR2 FYEKMQ (reference sequence). The CDR3 nucleotides read TGTGCCAGCAGCTTACTGACTAGCGAGTTCGGCGAGCAGTACTTC. Protein sequence: CASSLLTSEFGEQYF. Filled out from reference TRBV13 and TRBJ2-7, the complete variable domain reads AAGVIQSPRHLIKEKRETATLKCYPIPRHDTVYWYQQGPGQDPQFLISFYEKMQSDKGSIPDRFSAQQFSDYHSELNMSSLELGDSALYFCASSLLTSEFGEQYFGPGTRLTVT.